Presented here are 27 T cell receptor beta chains from one specimen sequenced in a study of CD4 T cells in relation to SARS-CoV-2 and coronaviruses. The method was immunoSEQ multiplex PCR; TCRdb's version includes in-frame clones alone and lacks a portion of them. This sample has approximately 16,000 clones; 70% to 85% occur once, and the top ten carry about two fifths. Their antigen targets remain unknown. The unexposed donors gave CD4+ T cells in about 2010-2019, prior to COVID-19. After ten to eleven days of culture, CD4+ T cells were isolated. Material: CD4+ T cells from PBMCs, cultured in vitro. All receptors come from a human donor in good health.

V and J are TRBV5-1 and TRBJ2-2; 9 nucleotides agree with TRBD1. The V segment lost 8 bases and the J segment 0 bases; nucleotides outside the gene matches: 14. CDR1 is SGHRS and CDR2 is YFSETQ in the germline V gene. The CDR3 has 18 amino acids. The CDR3 is CASRNIDRGIPNTGELFF. The CDR3 coding sequence is TGCGCCAGTAGGAACATCGACAGGGGGATTCCGAACACCGGGGAGCTGTTTTTT.

This clone was observed a handful of times. This chain connects TRBV27 to TRBJ1-1; D not certain. Germline-derived CDR1 and CDR2 are MNHEY and SMNVEV (reference sequence). The CDR3 consists of 15 residues. Trimming cost V 4 bases and J 1 base, with 13 bases left between them. CDR3 residues: CASSSLAPGNTEAFF. CDR3 bases: TGTGCCAGCAGTTCGCTCGCCCCGGGGAACACTGAAGCTTTCTTT.

V usage is TRBV9 and J usage is TRBJ1-4, with D unresolved. Trimming shortened V by 0 bases and J by 7 bases, and 22 bases separated the two germline ends. From germline, CDR1 is SGDLS and CDR2 YYNGEE. This CDR3 is 18 amino acids long. CDR3 region: CASSVAPKAVEGFEKLFF. The CDR3 bases are TGTGCCAGCAGCGTAGCCCCCAAGGCAGTCGAGGGTTTTGAAAAACTGTTTTTT.

The chain links TRBV30 to TRBJ2-7, with 7 bases aligning to TRBD2. The length of the CDR3 is 13 residues. CDR1 is GTSNPN, CDR2 SVGIG, per germline (reference sequence). In DNA form, the CDR3 reads TGTGCAGGGATGGGAGGGAAGCTTGTCGAGCAGTACTTC. Its translation: CAGMGGKLVEQYF.

The chain carries TRBV7-7 and TRBJ2-1; D may be TRBD1 (6 bases). CDR1 and CDR2 from the germline V gene are SSHAT and FNYEAQ (reference sequence). The CDR3 spans 14 residues. The ends were cut back, 1 base at V and 6 bases at J, with 10 bases in the middle. CDR3 residues: CASSLGWGPNEQFF. The DNA of the CDR3 is TGTGCCAGCAGCTTAGGGTGGGGGCCCAATGAGCAGTTCTTC.

This clone has a handful of counts. The gene calls are TRBV10-3 and TRBJ2-2, with 11 bases identical to TRBD1. Germline lookup yields CDR1 ENHRY and CDR2 SYGVKD. The V gene end was trimmed by 4 bases and the J gene end by 6 bases; junction bases not matched to a gene: 4. The CDR3 consists of 15 residues. CDR3 bases: TGTGCCATCAGTGGAGGACAGGGGGCGCCCGGGGAGCTGTTTTTT. It is translated as CAISGGQGAPGELFF.

V is TRBV19 and J is TRBJ1-6; D unclear. The CDR3 spans 15 residues. Germline CDR1 reads LNHDA; CDR2 reads SQIVND (reference sequence). With 4 bases removed from V and 0 bases from J, the gap between germline ends came to 7 bases. The CDR3 sequence is CASSTTSSYNSPLHF. As DNA, the CDR3 is TGTGCCAGTAGTACGACGAGCTCCTATAATTCACCCCTCCACTTT.

The chain recombines TRBV5-1 with TRBJ1-3; TRBD1 might be the D (5 bases). V was shortened by 1 base and J by 2 bases, with 10 bases between the two germline ends. The CDR3 is 15 residues long. CDR1 and CDR2 (germline): SGHRS, YFSETQ. The CDR3 DNA follows: TGCGCCAGCAGCTTGACGGGGGAAGCTGGAAACACCATATATTTT. Protein product: CASSLTGEAGNTIYF.

The chain couples TRBV18 to TRBJ2-1; D perhaps matches TRBD2 (6 bases). V was cut by 1 base and J by 1 base, with 11 bases left in between. Germline values: CDR1 KGHSH, CDR2 LQKENI. The CDR3 is made up of 16 amino acids. The CDR3 sequence is CASSPRPAGSYNEQFF. The DNA for the CDR3 is TGTGCCAGCTCACCACGTCCAGCGGGTTCCTACAATGAGCAGTTCTTC.

The J gene is TRBJ2-7, the V gene TRBV2; 9 nucleotides agree with TRBD2. This CDR3 is built from 17 residues. Germline lookup yields CDR1 SNHLY and CDR2 FYNNEI. Germline trimming cut 6 bases from V and 6 bases from J; bases unmatched to any gene: 18. The CDR3 nucleotides read TGTGCCAGCAGCCACCCACCAAGGAGGGTAGCGGGAGCCGAGCAGTACTTC. Residues: CASSHPPRRVAGAEQYF. The full variable domain, with the rest looked up from reference TRBV2 and TRBJ2-7, is EPEVTQTPSHQVTQMGQEVILRCVPISNHLYFYWYRQILGQKVEFLVSFYNNEISEKSEIFDDQFSVERPDGSNFTLKIRSTKLEDSAMYFCASSHPPRRVAGAEQYFGPGTRLTVT.

This chain joins TRBV9 and TRBJ1-1; D gene unclear. Per the germline V gene, CDR1 is SGDLS and CDR2 is YYNGEE. This CDR3 region has 13 residues. The V end was cut by 2 bases, the J end by 0 bases, with 5 bases between. CDR3: CASSVSMNTEAFF. Here the CDR3 DNA reads TGTGCCAGCAGCGTTTCAATGAACACTGAAGCTTTCTTT.

The chain couples TRBV18 to TRBJ2-7; possibly TRBD2 for D (6 bases). The CDR3 is made up of 15 amino acids. Trimming pared 6 bases from V and 5 bases from J, leaving 20 bases between. Germline values: CDR1 KGHSH, CDR2 LQKENI. CDR3 sequence reads: CASSPTTSAPHEQYF. In nucleotides, the CDR3 is TGTGCCAGCTCGCCGACGACTAGTGCCCCCCACGAGCAGTACTTC. Using reference TRBV18 and TRBJ2-7 for the parts outside the CDR3, the full variable domain is NAGVMQNPRHLVRRRGQEARLRCSPMKGHSHVYWYRQLPEEGLKFMVYLQKENIIDESGMPKERFSAEFPKEGPSILRIQQVVRGDSAAYFCASSPTTSAPHEQYFGPGTRLTVT.

The CDR3 region is CASSIRSETQYF. Written as DNA, the CDR3 is TGTGCCAGCAGTATTAGGTCGGAGACCCAGTACTTC. V usage is TRBV11-2 and J usage is TRBJ2-5, with unresolved D. The CDR3 contains 12 residues. Germline-derived CDR1 and CDR2 are SGHAT and FQNNGV. Trimming removed 6 bases from V and 5 bases from J, with 10 bases in between.

The rearrangement uses TRBV4-1 and TRBJ1-2; a possible D gene is TRBD1 (5 bases). Per the germline V gene, CDR1 is MGHRA and CDR2 is YSYEKL. CDR3 size: 16 residues. V was shortened by 1 base and J by 3 bases, with 15 bases between the two germline ends. The chain's CDR3 is CASSQVLGREDYGYTF. The CDR3 region has the DNA TGCGCCAGCAGCCAAGTGCTGGGCAGGGAAGACTATGGCTACACCTTC.

The rearrangement links TRBV24-1 to TRBJ2-1; 8 bases line up with TRBD2. CDR3 length: 15 residues. Trimming at V came to 5 bases and at J to 8 bases, leaving 10 bases not matched to a gene. Germline assignment: CDR1 KGHDR and CDR2 SFDVKD. The CDR3, as DNA: TGTGCCACCAGTGTAAGCGGGAGCAGTCGGGATGAGCAGTTCTTC. Amino acid sequence: CATSVSGSSRDEQFF.

The CDR3 here is CASSFRTILSYEQYF. CDR3 in DNA: TGTGCCAGCAGCTTTCGGACTATTCTTTCCTACGAGCAGTACTTC. The rearrangement joins TRBV5-8 to TRBJ2-7; D may be TRBD2 (6 bases). The ends were cut back, 2 bases at V and 1 base at J, with 13 bases in the middle. The CDR3 is made up of 15 amino acids. Germline V lookup: CDR1 SGHTS, CDR2 YDEGEE. The full variable domain, completed using reference TRBV5-8 and TRBJ2-7, is EAGVTQSPTHLIKTRGQQATLRCSPISGHTSVYWYQQALGLGLQFLLWYDEGEERNRGNFPPRFSGRQFPNYSSELNVNALELEDSALYLCASSFRTILSYEQYFGPGTRLTVT.

The chain carries TRBV14 and TRBJ1-1, with D perhaps TRBD1 (6 bases). The ends were cut back, 5 bases at V and 1 base at J, with 11 bases in the middle. Germline V gives CDR1 SGHDN, CDR2 FVKESK. This CDR3 spans 14 amino acids. The CDR3 DNA reads TGTGCCAGCAGCTTCCGGACAGCGAACACTGAAGCTTTCTTT. Its protein is CASSFRTANTEAFF.

The V call is TRBV2, the J call TRBJ1-5; D ambiguous. Germline V gene lookup returns CDR1 SNHLY and CDR2 FYNNEI. The CDR3 loop spans 15 amino acids. Trimming removed 2 bases from V and 4 bases from J, with 12 bases in between. The CDR3 sequence: CASSELVWNNQPQHF. CDR3 bases: TGTGCCAGCAGTGAACTTGTCTGGAATAATCAGCCCCAGCATTTT.

The table lists this clone with a count of one. The chain carries TRBV4-1 and TRBJ2-3, with 7 bases matching TRBD1. V shed 2 bases, J shed 6 bases, and the junction held 5 bases outside the gene matches. Germline V gene sequence: CDR1 MGHRA, CDR2 YSYEKL. The CDR3 loop spans 14 amino acids. CDR3 in DNA: TGCGCCAGCAGCCAAATAGGGGGCCGGGATACGCAGTATTTT. Protein: CASSQIGGRDTQYF.

The chain employs TRBV19 and TRBJ2-1; no reliable D call. The V and J ends lost 3 bases and 6 bases respectively, with 9 bases between them. Germline V gene lookup returns CDR1 LNHDA and CDR2 SQIVND (reference sequence). The CDR3 runs 13 residues. CDR3 region: CASSIGFPNEQFF. DNA of the CDR3: TGTGCCAGTAGTATTGGCTTTCCCAATGAGCAGTTCTTC.

This chain links TRBV30 with TRBJ1-5; perhaps TRBD1 as D (6 bases). V lost 3 bases to trimming and J lost 6 bases, with 12 bases between them. CDR1 GTSNPN and CDR2 SVGIG come from the germline V gene (reference sequence). This CDR3 comprises 13 residues. The CDR3 region is CAWRQGWGQPQHF. The CDR3 nucleotides read TGTGCCTGGAGACAGGGCTGGGGTCAGCCCCAGCATTTT.

The CDR3 reads CASSLVGRGTGANVLTF. In nucleotides, the CDR3 is TGTGCCAGCAGCTTAGTCGGGCGCGGAACTGGGGCCAACGTCCTGACTTTC. The V and J genes are TRBV7-3 and TRBJ2-6; D is unresolved. The CDR3 runs 17 residues. Trimming took 2 bases from V and 2 from J, leaving 13 bases between them. The germline V gene encodes CDR1 SGHTA and CDR2 FQGTGA. Combining the CDR3 with reference TRBV7-3 and TRBJ2-6 gives the whole variable domain GAGVSQTPSNKVTEKGKYVELRCDPISGHTALYWYRQSLGQGPEFLIYFQGTGAADDSGLPNDRFFAVRPEGSVSTLKIQRTERGDSAVYLCASSLVGRGTGANVLTFGAGSRLTVL.

The chain uses TRBV18 and TRBJ1-1; no reliable D call. The CDR3 runs 12 residues. The germline V gene has CDR1 KGHSH and CDR2 LQKENI. With 4 bases removed from V and 1 base from J, the gap between germline ends came to 4 bases. The CDR3: CASSQSNTEAFF. The CDR3 nucleotides are TGTGCCAGCTCACAGTCGAACACTGAAGCTTTCTTT.

In this sample, this clone turned up once. This chain links TRBV15 with TRBJ1-3; TRBD1 is a possible D gene (5 bases). From germline, CDR1 is LNHNV and CDR2 YYDKDF (reference sequence). The germline V and J ends were trimmed by 0 bases and 2 bases, with 11 bases remaining between them. The CDR3 is made up of 16 amino acids. In nucleotides, the CDR3 is TGTGCCACCAGCAGAGAAACGGGACTTGCTGGAAACACCATATATTTT. Amino acids: CATSRETGLAGNTIYF. The complete variable domain, with remaining parts taken from reference TRBV15 and TRBJ1-3, reads DAMVIQNPRYQVTQFGKPVTLSCSQTLNHNVMYWYQQKSSQAPKLLFHYYDKDFNNEADTPDNFQSRRPNTSFCFLDIRSPGLGDTAMYLCATSRETGLAGNTIYFGEGSWLTVV.

This chain uses TRBV25-1 with TRBJ2-5; D is ambiguous. The germline gives CDR1 MGHDK, CDR2 SYGVNS. The V end was cut by 10 bases, the J end by 6 bases, with 6 bases between. This CDR3 contains 9 residues. DNA of the CDR3: TGTGCCACCCCGAAGACCCAGTACTTC. Its translation: CATPKTQYF.

The CDR3 coding sequence is TGTGCCAGCAGCGCACGGGCGGGTAGCCGGGAGACAAATGAGCAGTTCTTC. Residues: CASSARAGSRETNEQFF. This chain uses TRBV7-2 with TRBJ2-1, with D tentatively TRBD2 (6 bases). Germline V CDR1 and CDR2: SGHTA, FQGNSA. The CDR3 has 17 amino acids. Trimming removed 5 bases at V and 7 bases at J, with 24 bases between.

This rearrangement joins TRBV5-5 to TRBJ1-1; D unresolved. The CDR3 is 12 residues long. Per germline, CDR1 SGHKS and CDR2 YYEKEE (reference sequence). V lost 4 bases to trimming and J lost 5 bases, with 9 bases between them. The CDR3 DNA sequence: TGTGCCAGCAGCCTCCAGTGGACTGAAGCTTTCTTT. Amino acids: CASSLQWTEAFF.